The T cell receptor (beta chain) described here comes from a study of PD-L1 blockade in urothelial cancer. Time point here: peripheral blood 6 weeks after treatment start. Assay: immunoSEQ multiplex PCR; the TCRdb copy retains only in-frame clones and omits some. The data show 40,000 or so clones, roughly four fifths seen once. As for this clone: At one end the junction does not follow the germline gene, possibly because of a read error.

The CDR3 spans 16 residues. Germline CDR1 and CDR2: SSHAT and FNYEAQ (reference sequence). The sequence was obtained from a man aged 60 to 69 with urothelial cancer. This material consisted of PBMCs, taken around atezolizumab (anti-PD-L1) treatment. The chain couples TRBV7-7 to TRBJ2-5, with D perhaps TRBD1 (5 bases). CDR3 nucleotide sequence: TGTGCTAGCAGCTTAGCCCCCACAGGTGGTGGGGAGACCCAGTACTTC. Protein sequence: CASSLAPTGGGETQYF. Full variable domain (remainder filled in from reference TRBV7-7 and TRBJ2-5): GAGVSQSPRYKVTKRGQDVTLRCDPISSHATLYWYQQALGQGPEFLTYFNYEAQPDKSGLPSDRFSAERPEGSISTLTIQRTEQRDSAMYRCASSLAPTGGGETQYFGPGTRLLVL.